This T cell receptor beta chain emerged from a study of T cells in Graves' hyperthyroidism and ophthalmopathy. Study in general: The blood sample was taken at first diagnosis, before treatment began.

The PBMCs were taken from around 9.1 ml of fresh peripheral blood. TCR beta CDR3 regions were amplified from RNA. The HTBI set primed first-round TCR CDR3 RT-PCR. TCRdb independently ran MiXCR on the multiplex PCR reads; one entry per CDR3 protein. The table has hundreds of thousands of distinct CDR3 sequences, roughly 40% seen once. V dropped 1 base and J dropped 13 bases, with 17 bases sitting between them. Germline V lookup: CDR1 MGHRA, CDR2 YSYEKL. The CDR3 extends over 14 amino acids. This sequence was found in a man younger than 35 with Graves' hyperthyroidism. The gene calls are TRBV4-1 and TRBJ1-5; D call uncertain. Sequences were obtained from blood. The CDR3 loop reads CASSQVAGLYQQHF. The CDR3 coding sequence is TGCGCCAGCAGCCAAGTGGCCGGTCTATACCAACAGCATTTT.